This entry lists 23 T cell receptor beta chains sequenced from one sample in a study of cytomegalovirus exposure and HLA in healthy donors. The study ran its PCR with 60 Vbeta and 13 Jbeta primers. Using immunoSEQ multiplex PCR, the repertoire was profiled, and TCRdb retains in-frame clones only, with some absent. The sample shows roughly 140,000 clones, over 70% of them seen only once. Sequencing was performed on PBMCs. These receptors were collected from a male donor in good health and CMV-seronegative.

The chain has TRBV5-1 and TRBJ1-2; no firm D call. The CDR3 is made up of 14 amino acids. In germline, CDR1 is SGHRS, CDR2 YFSETQ. The ends were cut back, 0 bases at V and 4 bases at J, with 10 bases in the middle. CDR3 residues: CASSLAGISYGYTF. The CDR3 DNA follows: TGCGCCAGCAGCTTGGCGGGGATTAGCTATGGCTACACCTTC.

As for this clone: At one end, the junction sequence differs from germline, possibly due to a read error. The chain carries TRBV7-7 and TRBJ2-1; D might be TRBD2 (6 bases). This CDR3 is built from 15 residues. Germline V CDR1 and CDR2: SSHAT, FNYEAQ (reference sequence). CDR3 sequence: CASSLAASAYNEQFF. CDR3 coding DNA: TGTGCTAGCAGCTTAGCGGCGAGCGCCTACAATGAGCAGTTCTTC.

This chain uses TRBV5-6 with TRBJ1-1, with 10 bases matching TRBD1. V lost 3 bases and J lost 5; bases outside the gene matches: 4. The CDR3 is 14 residues long. Germline assignment: CDR1 SGHDT and CDR2 YYEEEE. In DNA form, the CDR3 reads TGTGCCAGCAGCTGGGACAGGGGTAGGACTGAAGCTTTCTTT. Translated: CASSWDRGRTEAFF. The whole variable domain, remainder taken from reference TRBV5-6 and TRBJ1-1, is DAGVTQSPTHLIKTRGQQVTLRCSPKSGHDTVSWYQQALGQGPQFIFQYYEEEERQRGNFPDRFSGHQFPNYSSELNVNALLLGDSALYLCASSWDRGRTEAFFGQGTRLTVV.

The gene calls are TRBV27 and TRBJ2-7, with 7 bases lining up with TRBD1. Trimming cost V 5 bases and J 6 bases; bases outside gene matches: 19. This CDR3 has 17 amino acids. Germline assignment: CDR1 MNHEY and CDR2 SMNVEV (reference sequence). CDR3 DNA: TGTGCCAGCAGTCCACTAGAGACAGGGACCTACACGGGCGAGCAGTACTTC. Translation: CASSPLETGTYTGEQYF.

This rearrangement joins TRBV5-6 to TRBJ2-2; tentative D call: TRBD1 (5 bases). The V and J ends lost 0 bases and 5 bases respectively, with 8 bases between them. This CDR3 comprises 14 residues. Germline-derived CDR1 and CDR2 are SGHDT and YYEEEE. The CDR3 loop is CASSLEAGTGELFF. The CDR3 DNA reads TGTGCCAGCAGCTTGGAGGCAGGGACCGGGGAGCTGTTTTTT.

The J gene is TRBJ1-1, the V gene TRBV6-5; TRBD1 might be the D (5 bases). Germline CDR1 is MNHEY and CDR2 is SVGAGI. V lost 5 bases, J lost 6 bases, and 7 bases lay in between. The CDR3 loop spans 11 amino acids. The CDR3 sequence is CASSQGPEAFF. As DNA, the CDR3 is TGTGCCAGCAGTCAGGGCCCTGAAGCTTTCTTT.

V is TRBV30 and J is TRBJ2-7; possible D gene TRBD2, 6 bases. The V end lost 5 bases, the J end lost 7 bases, and 24 bases lay between the germline ends. The V gene's germline CDR1 is GTSNPN and CDR2 SVGIG (reference sequence). The CDR3 is made up of 15 amino acids. The chain's CDR3 is CAWWPTSRRATEQYF. CDR3 DNA sequence: TGTGCCTGGTGGCCGACAAGTAGGAGGGCCACAGAGCAGTACTTC.

A remark on this clone: Distinct nucleotide sequences in the sample also encode this CDR3. The CDR3 loop is CASSSQTSGQETQYF. CDR3 sequence (DNA): TGTGCCAGCAGCTCTCAGACTAGCGGCCAAGAGACCCAGTACTTC. The gene calls are TRBV5-6 and TRBJ2-5; TRBD2 agrees at 9 bases. The junction had 4 bases not matched to a gene; V was cut back by 3 bases and J by 1 base. The CDR3 is 15 amino acids. Germline CDR1 SGHDT, CDR2 YYEEEE.

This chain uses TRBV6-5 with TRBJ1-1, with D hard to call. V was cut by 5 bases and J by 5 bases, with 9 bases left in between. Germline V lookup: CDR1 MNHEY, CDR2 SVGAGI. The CDR3 covers 12 residues. The CDR3 region has the DNA TGTGCCAGCAGTAGGTCAGGAACTGAAGCTTTCTTT. Protein product: CASSRSGTEAFF.

J is TRBJ1-4 and V is TRBV2, with D possibly being TRBD1 (6 bases). Trimming removed 6 bases from V and 0 bases from J, with 23 bases in between. The CDR3 is made up of 19 amino acids. From germline, CDR1 is SNHLY and CDR2 FYNNEI. Here the CDR3 DNA reads TGTGCCAGCAGGGTCCGGAGTCTGGGGGCAGACGCAACTAATGAAAAACTGTTTTTT. This encodes CASRVRSLGADATNEKLFF.

The gene calls are TRBV10-3 and TRBJ1-2; D is uncertain. The CDR3 loop spans 14 amino acids. V lost 2 bases and J 8 bases, leaving 15 bases between the germline ends. Germline V lookup: CDR1 ENHRY, CDR2 SYGVKD. CDR3 nucleotides: TGTGCCATCAGTGAGGAATCCCAGTCGTCCGGCTACACCTTC. This translates into CAISEESQSSGYTF.

The V gene is TRBV7-9, the J gene TRBJ2-7; 11 bases are shared with TRBD1. From germline, CDR1 is SEHNR and CDR2 FQNEAQ (reference sequence). The CDR3 is made up of 16 amino acids. The ends lost 7 bases at V and 3 bases at J; junction bases unmatched: 11. CDR3 coding DNA: TGTGCCAGCACCACGGGGTCGGGGACAGGGGGCTACGAGCAGTACTTC. Translation: CASTTGSGTGGYEQYF. The whole variable domain, remainder taken from reference TRBV7-9 and TRBJ2-7, is DTGVSQNPRHKITKRGQNVTFRCDPISEHNRLYWYRQTLGQGPEFLTYFQNEAQLEKSRLLSDRFSAERPKGSFSTLEIQRTEQGDSAMYLCASTTGSGTGGYEQYFGPGTRLTVT.

The chain links TRBV29-1 to TRBJ1-1; TRBD1 aligns across 10 bases. J was trimmed by 1 base and V by 6 bases; bases with no gene match: 2. The CDR3 is 13 amino acids. Germline values: CDR1 SQVTM, CDR2 ANQGSEA. The CDR3 loop is CSVRTGGNTEAFF. The CDR3 region has the DNA TGCAGCGTGAGGACAGGGGGGAACACTGAAGCTTTCTTT.

This chain connects TRBV9 to TRBJ1-2; possibly TRBD1 for D (6 bases). There are 14 residues in the CDR3. V gave up 4 bases and J gave up 8 bases, with 18 bases separating them. The V gene's germline CDR1 is SGDLS and CDR2 YYNGEE. The CDR3 coding sequence is TGTGCCAGCAGCTCCCAACAGGGTTTGTTAGGCTACACCTTC. As protein: CASSSQQGLLGYTF.

This clone showed up just a few times. The V call is TRBV5-3, the J call TRBJ2-3, with 8 bases fitting TRBD2. TRBV5-3 is an open reading frame, and its role is uncertain. The V and J ends lost 3 bases and 5 bases, in that order; junction bases with no gene match: 11. The CDR3 has 16 residues. The CDR3 reads CARSSSLAGTGDTQYF. The CDR3 region has the DNA TGTGCCAGAAGCTCCTCCCTAGCGGGCACTGGAGATACGCAGTATTTT.

The V and J genes are TRBV11-2 and TRBJ2-1; D call uncertain. The CDR3 covers 14 residues. Per germline, CDR1 SGHAT and CDR2 FQNNGV. V gave up 4 bases and J gave up 2 bases, with 9 bases separating them. The CDR3: CASSSRLTYNEQFF. The CDR3 coding sequence is TGTGCCAGCAGCTCTCGACTTACCTACAATGAGCAGTTCTTC.

This clone showed up just a few times. The J gene is TRBJ1-5, the V gene TRBV27; no reliable D call. CDR1 and CDR2 (germline): MNHEY, SMNVEV (reference sequence). The CDR3 sequence is 14 residues long. Trimming left V 9 bases short and J 4 bases short, with 16 bases between. The DNA for the CDR3 is TGTGCCAGTGCGGCTGGAGGCCCTAATCAGCCCCAGCATTTT. Its protein product is CASAAGGPNQPQHF.

The V call is TRBV7-2, the J call TRBJ2-3; maybe TRBD2 (6 bases). Germline loops: CDR1 SGHTA, CDR2 FQGNSA. CDR3 size: 17 residues. Trimming took 5 bases from V and 0 from J, leaving 18 bases between them. The CDR3 region has the DNA TGTGCCAGCAGCCGTATCCGGGGCGGGGTTAGCACAGATACGCAGTATTTT. Protein sequence: CASSRIRGGVSTDTQYF.

The V call is TRBV27, the J call TRBJ2-5; D may be TRBD1 (5 bases). Trimming removed 6 bases at V and 3 bases at J, with 20 bases between. Germline V CDR1 and CDR2: MNHEY, SMNVEV (reference sequence). The CDR3 spans 16 residues. The DNA for the CDR3 is TGTGCCAGCAGACCACAGGTGACCGCCATAAAAGAGACCCAGTACTTC. Its protein is CASRPQVTAIKETQYF.

The CDR3 bases are TGCGCCAGCAGCCAATTCCCGGACACCGAGTTATATGGCTACACCTTC. Translation: CASSQFPDTELYGYTF. The gene calls are TRBV4-3 and TRBJ1-2, with D possibly TRBD1 on 5 matching bases. CDR1 LGHNA and CDR2 YSLEER come from the germline V gene. Between the trimmed V and J ends, which lost 2 bases and 5 bases, there was a span of 18 bases. The CDR3 runs to 16 residues.

DNA for the CDR3: TGTGCCAGCAGTAAAGAGCGGGGATCCTACAATGAGCAGTTCTTC. Its protein product is CASSKERGSYNEQFF. The V and J genes are TRBV2 and TRBJ2-1; TRBD2 matches at 7 bases. The CDR3 is made up of 15 amino acids. The J segment lost 1 base and the V segment lost 5 bases, leaving 5 bases of the junction unmatched. Germline CDR1 is SNHLY and CDR2 is FYNNEI.

J is TRBJ1-5 and V is TRBV5-1; D gene ambiguous. Germline lookup yields CDR1 SGHRS and CDR2 YFSETQ. This CDR3 comprises 13 residues. V shed 0 bases and J shed 4 bases, with 5 bases lying between them. CDR3 protein: CASSLEENQPQHF. The CDR3 DNA reads TGCGCCAGCAGCTTGGAAGAGAATCAGCCCCAGCATTTT.

This chain links TRBV12-5 with TRBJ1-1; D is ambiguous. Germline-derived CDR1 and CDR2 are LGHNT and FRNRAP. V lost 4 bases and J 2 bases, leaving 5 bases between the germline ends. The CDR3 is 12 amino acids. CDR3 amino acids: CASGSFNTEAFF. The CDR3 DNA is TGTGCTAGTGGTTCGTTTAACACTGAAGCTTTCTTT.